This T cell receptor (beta chain) was identified during a study of T cell changes during pregnancy in multiple sclerosis. This table comes from immunoSEQ multiplex PCR, and its TCRdb copy is limited to in-frame clones, with some not included. The sample has under 100,000 clones; about 91% are singletons. The sequencing here drew on peripheral blood, taken in the first trimester of pregnancy. The TCR sequence derives from a female donor in good health, enrolled as a control in a pregnancy study.

In DNA form, the CDR3 reads TGTGCCAGCTCACCGGTGGGGGCCTCCTACGAGCAGTACTTC. Protein: CASSPVGASYEQYF. The chain joins TRBV18 to TRBJ2-7; perhaps TRBD1 as D (6 bases). Germline CDR1 KGHSH, CDR2 LQKENI. V lost 3 bases and J 0 bases, leaving 9 bases between the germline ends. There are 14 residues in the CDR3.